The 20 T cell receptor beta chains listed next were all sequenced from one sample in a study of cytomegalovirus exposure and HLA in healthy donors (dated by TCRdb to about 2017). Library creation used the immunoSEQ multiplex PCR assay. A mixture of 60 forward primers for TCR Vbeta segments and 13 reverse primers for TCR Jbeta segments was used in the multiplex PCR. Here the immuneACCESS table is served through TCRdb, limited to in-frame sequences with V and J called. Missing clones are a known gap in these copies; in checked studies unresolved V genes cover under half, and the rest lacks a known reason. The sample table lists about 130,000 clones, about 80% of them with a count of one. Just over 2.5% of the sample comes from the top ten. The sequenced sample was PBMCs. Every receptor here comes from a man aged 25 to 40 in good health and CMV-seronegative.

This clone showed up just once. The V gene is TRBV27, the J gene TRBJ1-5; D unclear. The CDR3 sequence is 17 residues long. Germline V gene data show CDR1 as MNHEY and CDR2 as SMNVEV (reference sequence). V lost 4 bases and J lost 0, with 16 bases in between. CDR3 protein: CASSSRFRHVSNQPQHF. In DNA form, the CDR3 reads TGTGCCAGCAGTTCTCGATTCCGACATGTTAGCAATCAGCCCCAGCATTTT.

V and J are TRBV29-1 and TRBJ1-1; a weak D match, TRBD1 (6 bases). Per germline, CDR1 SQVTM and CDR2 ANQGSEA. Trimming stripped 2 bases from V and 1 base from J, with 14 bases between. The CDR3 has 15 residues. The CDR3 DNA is TGCAGCGTTGAATACTTAGGACAGAGGAACACTGAAGCTTTCTTT. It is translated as CSVEYLGQRNTEAFF. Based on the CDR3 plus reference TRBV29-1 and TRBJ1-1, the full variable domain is SAVISQKPSRDICQRGTSLTIQCQVDSQVTMMFWYRQQPGQSLTLIATANQGSEATYESGFVIDKFPISRPNLTFSTLTVSNMSPEDSSIYLCSVEYLGQRNTEAFFGQGTRLTVV.

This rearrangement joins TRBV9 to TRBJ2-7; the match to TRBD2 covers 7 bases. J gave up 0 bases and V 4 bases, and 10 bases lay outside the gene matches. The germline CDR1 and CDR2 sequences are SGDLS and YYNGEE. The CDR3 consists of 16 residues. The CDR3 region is CASSPPFAGASYEQYF. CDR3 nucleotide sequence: TGTGCCAGCAGCCCCCCCTTTGCGGGAGCCTCCTACGAGCAGTACTTC. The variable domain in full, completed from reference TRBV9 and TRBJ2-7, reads DSGVTQTPKHLITATGQRVTLRCSPRSGDLSVYWYQQSLDQGLQFLIQYYNGEERAKGNILERFSAQQFPDLHSELNLSSLELGDSALYFCASSPPFAGASYEQYFGPGTRLTVT.

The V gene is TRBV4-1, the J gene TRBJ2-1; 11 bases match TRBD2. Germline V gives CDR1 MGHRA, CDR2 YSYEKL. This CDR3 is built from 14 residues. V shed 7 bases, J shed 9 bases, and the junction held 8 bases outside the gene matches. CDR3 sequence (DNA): TGCGCCAGCAACACACTAGCGGGAGCGGTTGAGCAGTTCTTC. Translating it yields CASNTLAGAVEQFF.

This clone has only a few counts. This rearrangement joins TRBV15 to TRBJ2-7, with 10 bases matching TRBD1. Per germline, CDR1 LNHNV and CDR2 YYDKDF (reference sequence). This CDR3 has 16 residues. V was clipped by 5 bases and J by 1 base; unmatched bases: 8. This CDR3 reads CATSGFGTGDSYEQYF. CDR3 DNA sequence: TGTGCCACCAGCGGCTTCGGGACAGGGGATTCCTACGAGCAGTACTTC.

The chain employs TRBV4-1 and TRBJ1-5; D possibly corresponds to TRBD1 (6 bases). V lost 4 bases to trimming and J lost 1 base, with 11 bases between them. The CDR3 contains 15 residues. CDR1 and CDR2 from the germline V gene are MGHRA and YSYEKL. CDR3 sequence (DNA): TGCGCCAGCAGCCGAGACCAGGGGAGCAATCAGCCCCAGCATTTT. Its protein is CASSRDQGSNQPQHF.

The CDR3 reads CASSQDGGGDTGELFF. CDR3 bases: TGCGCCAGCAGCCAAGATGGGGGGGGCGACACCGGGGAGCTGTTTTTT. The chain recombines TRBV4-3 with TRBJ2-2, with TRBD2 as a possible D gene (7 bases). CDR1 is LGHNA, CDR2 YSLEER, per germline. CDR3 length equals 16 residues. Trimming stripped 0 bases from V and 3 bases from J, with 11 bases between.

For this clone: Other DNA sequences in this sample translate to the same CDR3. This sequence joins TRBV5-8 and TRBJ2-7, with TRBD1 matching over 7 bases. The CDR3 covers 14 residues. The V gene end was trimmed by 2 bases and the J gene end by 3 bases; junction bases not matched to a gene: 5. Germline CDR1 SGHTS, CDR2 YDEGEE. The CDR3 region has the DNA TGTGCCAGCAGCTTCAGTACAGGGGACTACGAGCAGTACTTC. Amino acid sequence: CASSFSTGDYEQYF.

CDR3 sequence (DNA): TGTGCCAGCAGCTACGAAACTCTCTCCTACAATGAGCAGTTCTTC. It translates to CASSYETLSYNEQFF. This chain links TRBV7-9 with TRBJ2-1; no reliable D call. V lost 4 bases and J lost 0, with 10 bases in between. This CDR3 is built from 15 residues. CDR1 is SEHNR and CDR2 is FQNEAQ in the germline V gene (reference sequence). Using reference TRBV7-9 and TRBJ2-1 for the parts outside the CDR3, the full variable domain is DTGVSQNPRHKITKRGQNVTFRCDPISEHNRLYWYRQTLGQGPEFLTYFQNEAQLEKSRLLSDRFSAERPKGSFSTLEIQRTEQGDSAMYLCASSYETLSYNEQFFGPGTRLTVL.

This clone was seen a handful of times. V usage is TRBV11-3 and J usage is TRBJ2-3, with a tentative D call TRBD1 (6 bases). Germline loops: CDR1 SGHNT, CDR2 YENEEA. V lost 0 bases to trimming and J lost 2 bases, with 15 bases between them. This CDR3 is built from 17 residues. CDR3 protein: CASSLEGLQGNTDTQYF. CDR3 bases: TGTGCCAGCAGCTTAGAAGGGCTACAGGGCAACACAGATACGCAGTATTTT.

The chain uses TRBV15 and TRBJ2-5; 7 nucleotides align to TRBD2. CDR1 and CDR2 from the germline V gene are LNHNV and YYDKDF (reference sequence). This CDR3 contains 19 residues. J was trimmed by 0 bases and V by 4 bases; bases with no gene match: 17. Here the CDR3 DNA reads TGTGCCACCAGCAAGGCGGCGGGGGAAGCGTTCTTGAACCAAGAGACCCAGTACTTC. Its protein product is CATSKAAGEAFLNQETQYF.

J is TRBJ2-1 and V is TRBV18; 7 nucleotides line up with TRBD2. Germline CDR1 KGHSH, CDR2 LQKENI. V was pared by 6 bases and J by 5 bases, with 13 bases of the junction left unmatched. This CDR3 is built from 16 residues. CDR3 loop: CASSPLRSGIDNEQFF. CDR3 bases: TGTGCCAGCTCTCCGCTTAGGAGCGGGATCGACAATGAGCAGTTCTTC. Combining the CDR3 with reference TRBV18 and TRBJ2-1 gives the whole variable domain NAGVMQNPRHLVRRRGQEARLRCSPMKGHSHVYWYRQLPEEGLKFMVYLQKENIIDESGMPKERFSAEFPKEGPSILRIQQVVRGDSAAYFCASSPLRSGIDNEQFFGPGTRLTVL.

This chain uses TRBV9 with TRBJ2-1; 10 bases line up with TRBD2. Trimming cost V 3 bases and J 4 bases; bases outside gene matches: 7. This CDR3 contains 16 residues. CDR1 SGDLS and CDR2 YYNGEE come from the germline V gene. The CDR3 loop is CASSDSGRWRYNEQFF. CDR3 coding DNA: TGTGCCAGCAGCGATAGCGGGAGGTGGAGGTACAATGAGCAGTTCTTC.

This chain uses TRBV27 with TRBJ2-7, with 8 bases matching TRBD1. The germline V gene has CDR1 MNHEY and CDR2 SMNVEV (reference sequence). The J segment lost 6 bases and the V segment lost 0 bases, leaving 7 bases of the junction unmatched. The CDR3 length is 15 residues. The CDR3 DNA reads TGTGCCAGCAGTTTATCGAGGACAGGGCTTTCCGAGCAGTACTTC. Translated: CASSLSRTGLSEQYF.

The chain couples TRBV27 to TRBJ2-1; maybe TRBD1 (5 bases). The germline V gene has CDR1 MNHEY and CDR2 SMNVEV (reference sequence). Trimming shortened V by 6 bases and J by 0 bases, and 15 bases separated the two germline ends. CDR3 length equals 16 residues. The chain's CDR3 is CASRADIKSSYNEQFF. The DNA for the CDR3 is TGTGCCAGCAGGGCGGACATCAAGAGCTCCTACAATGAGCAGTTCTTC.

CDR3 sequence: CASSERGTIYEQYF. The CDR3 nucleotides are TGTGCCAGCAGTGAAAGAGGGACTATTTACGAGCAGTACTTC. This sequence joins TRBV2 and TRBJ2-7, with TRBD2 identical over 7 bases. Germline V gene lookup returns CDR1 SNHLY and CDR2 FYNNEI. The CDR3 covers 14 residues. V shed 2 bases, J shed 4 bases, and the junction held 5 bases outside the gene matches.

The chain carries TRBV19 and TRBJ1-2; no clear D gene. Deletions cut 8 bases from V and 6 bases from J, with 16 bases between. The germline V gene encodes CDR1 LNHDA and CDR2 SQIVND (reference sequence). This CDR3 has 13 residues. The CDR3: CASVDNAGNGYTF. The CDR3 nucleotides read TGTGCCAGTGTTGACAACGCCGGAAATGGCTACACCTTC. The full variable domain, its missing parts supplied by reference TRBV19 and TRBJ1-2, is DGGITQSPKYLFRKEGQNVTLSCEQNLNHDAMYWYRQDPGQGLRLIYYSQIVNDFQKGDIAEGYSVSREKKESFPLTVTSAQKNPTAFYLCASVDNAGNGYTFGSGTRLTVV.

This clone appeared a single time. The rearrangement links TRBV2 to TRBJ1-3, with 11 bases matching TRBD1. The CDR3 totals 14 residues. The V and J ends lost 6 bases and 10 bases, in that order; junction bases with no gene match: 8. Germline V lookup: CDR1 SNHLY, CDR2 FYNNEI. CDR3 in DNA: TGTGCCAGCAGAGCCGGGACAGGGGGTCGGACCATATATTTT. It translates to CASRAGTGGRTIYF.

CDR3 protein: CASSSGLAGFEQYF. The CDR3 DNA follows: TGTGCCAGCAGTTCGGGACTAGCGGGATTCGAGCAGTACTTC. The J gene is TRBJ2-7, the V gene TRBV27; TRBD2 matches at 13 bases. This CDR3 contains 14 residues. The V gene end was trimmed by 4 bases and the J gene end by 6 bases; junction bases not matched to a gene: 3. Looked up from germline, CDR1 is MNHEY and CDR2 is SMNVEV (reference sequence).

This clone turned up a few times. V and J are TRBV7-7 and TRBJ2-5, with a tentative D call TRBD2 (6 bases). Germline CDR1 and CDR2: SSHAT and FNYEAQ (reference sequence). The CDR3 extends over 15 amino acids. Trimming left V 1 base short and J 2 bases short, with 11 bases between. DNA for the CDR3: TGTGCCAGCAGCTTAGTCCCGGGGGTGCAAGAGACCCAGTACTTC. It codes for CASSLVPGVQETQYF.